This T cell receptor beta chain was sequenced in a study of cytomegalovirus exposure and HLA in healthy donors. Study-wide background: The 120 or so validation repertoires used the same platform as the approximately 620 first-cohort repertoires (as reported by a later analysis). General study results and limits: Some TCR beta chains (about 170 of them) were listed as cytomegalovirus-associated. According to reports, the classifier identified cytomegalovirus status with high specificity and sensitivity.

This clone was seen just once. Its target is unknown. V shed 2 bases, J shed 0 bases, and the junction held 2 bases outside the gene matches. This CDR3 contains 15 residues. Germline lookup yields CDR1 SGHDT and CDR2 YYEEEE. Method: immunoSEQ multiplex PCR; TCRdb's copy keeps in-frame clones and lacks some. This table holds 70,000 to 75,000 clones, 94% found once. The specimen sequenced was PBMCs. This receptor was identified in a woman between 18 and 29 years old in good health and CMV-seronegative. The gene calls are TRBV5-6 and TRBJ2-1; 7 bases are a match to TRBD2. CDR3 sequence: CASSFGGSSYNEQFF. CDR3 nucleotides: TGTGCCAGCAGCTTTGGCGGGAGCTCCTACAATGAGCAGTTCTTC.